Listed below are T cell receptor beta chains from one sample, sequenced in a study of monozygotic twins with cystic fibrosis. Profiled with immunoSEQ multiplex PCR; TCRdb holds only in-frame clones, not every one. The profile shows tens of thousands of clones, approximately 84% of them singletons. Sample: blood. The receptors come from a girl aged 2-10 years with cystic fibrosis. Both conserved end residues are part of each CDR3. D genes are given only for firm matches. Only some rows state a clone size, as once, few, many or a class for expanded clones.

d_gene: NA; v_gene: TRBV19; abundance: NA; j_gene: TRBJ2-3; CDR3nt: TGTGCCAGTAGTATGTCCCCGGGCCCCACAGATACGCAGTATTTT; CDR3aa: CASSMSPGPTDTQYF
d_gene: TRBD1; v_gene: TRBV5-6; abundance: NA; j_gene: TRBJ1-1; CDR3nt: TGTGCCAGCAGCCGGGACAGGGTGAACACTGAAGCTTTCTTT; CDR3aa: CASSRDRVNTEAFF
d_gene: TRBD1; v_gene: TRBV7-2; abundance: NA; j_gene: TRBJ1-4; CDR3nt: TGTGCCAGCAGCCCCACAGGGGGAGTTGAAAAACTGTTTTTT; CDR3aa: CASSPTGGVEKLFF
d_gene: NA; v_gene: TRBV5-4; abundance: few; j_gene: TRBJ2-2; CDR3nt: TGTGCCAGCAGCTTGGCGCTGAACACCGGGGAGCTGTTTTTT; CDR3aa: CASSLALNTGELFF
d_gene: TRBD1; v_gene: TRBV9; abundance: NA; j_gene: TRBJ2-7; CDR3nt: TGTGCCAGCAGCGTCGATGGGGGACAGGGGACCTACGAGCAGTACTTC; CDR3aa: CASSVDGGQGTYEQYF
d_gene: NA; v_gene: TRBV7-2; abundance: NA; j_gene: TRBJ2-7; CDR3nt: TGTGCCAGCAGCTTCCGGACCCCGACCGAGCAGTACTTC; CDR3aa: CASSFRTPTEQYF
d_gene: NA; v_gene: TRBV7-9; abundance: NA; j_gene: TRBJ2-7; CDR3nt: TGTGCCAGCAGCTTAGAGGGGACCTCGCTCTACGAGCAGTACTTC; CDR3aa: CASSLEGTSLYEQYF
d_gene: NA; v_gene: TRBV15; abundance: NA; j_gene: TRBJ1-2; CDR3nt: TGTGCCACCAGCAGAGTTCGGTCAGACCCTATCGGCTACACCTTC; CDR3aa: CATSRVRSDPIGYTF
d_gene: NA; v_gene: TRBV11-2; abundance: NA; j_gene: TRBJ1-1; CDR3nt: TGTGCCAGCAGCTTAGTCTGGGGGACTGAAGCTTTCTTT; CDR3aa: CASSLVWGTEAFF
d_gene: NA; v_gene: TRBV4-3; abundance: NA; j_gene: TRBJ1-6; CDR3nt: TGCGCCAGCAGCCAAGATCGGGGTTTATCAGGGAATTCACCCCTCCACTTT; CDR3aa: CASSQDRGLSGNSPLHF
d_gene: TRBD1; v_gene: TRBV5-1; abundance: NA; j_gene: TRBJ2-3; CDR3nt: TGCGCCAGCAGCTTCTCGACAGGGGGCGCAGATACGCAGTATTTT; CDR3aa: CASSFSTGGADTQYF
d_gene: TRBD1; v_gene: TRBV9; abundance: NA; j_gene: TRBJ2-2; CDR3nt: TGTGCCAGCAGCGTAGGCCGAGGCCGGGACAGGGAAACCGGGGAGCTGTTTTTT; CDR3aa: CASSVGRGRDRETGELFF
d_gene: NA; v_gene: TRBV7-2; abundance: NA; j_gene: TRBJ2-7; CDR3nt: TGTGCCAGCAGCTTACCAGGGACCCGATACGAGCAGTACTTC; CDR3aa: CASSLPGTRYEQYF
d_gene: TRBD1; v_gene: TRBV27; abundance: NA; j_gene: TRBJ1-2; CDR3nt: TGTGCCAGCAGTCAAACAGGGGGCTGGGGCTACACCTTC; CDR3aa: CASSQTGGWGYTF
d_gene: NA; v_gene: TRBV9; abundance: NA; j_gene: TRBJ1-3; CDR3nt: TGTGCCAGCAGCGTAGAGGGGACGGCTGGAAACACCATATATTTT; CDR3aa: CASSVEGTAGNTIYF
d_gene: TRBD1; v_gene: TRBV9; abundance: once; j_gene: TRBJ1-2; CDR3nt: TGTGCCAGCAGCCAGGGACAGGGAAAAGGCTACACCTTC; CDR3aa: CASSQGQGKGYTF
d_gene: NA; v_gene: TRBV6-1; abundance: NA; j_gene: TRBJ1-2; CDR3nt: TGTGCCAGCAGTGACCCCAGGAATTATGGCTACACCTTC; CDR3aa: CASSDPRNYGYTF
d_gene: TRBD1; v_gene: TRBV6-5; abundance: NA; j_gene: TRBJ1-1; CDR3nt: TGTGCCAGCAGTTACTCCACGACAGGGGGGACTGAAGCTTTCTTT; CDR3aa: CASSYSTTGGTEAFF
d_gene: NA; v_gene: TRBV7-8; abundance: NA; j_gene: TRBJ1-1; CDR3nt: TGTGCCAGCAGCTTCGTGAACACTGAAGCTTTCTTT; CDR3aa: CASSFVNTEAFF
d_gene: NA; v_gene: TRBV4-1; abundance: NA; j_gene: TRBJ2-1; CDR3nt: TGCGCCAGCAGCCAAGTAGGTAGCGATGAGCAGTTCTTC; CDR3aa: CASSQVGSDEQFF
d_gene: TRBD2; v_gene: TRBV7-2; abundance: NA; j_gene: TRBJ2-7; CDR3nt: TGTGCCAGCATTCCCGGACTAGCGAGCGGCGTCGAGCAGTACTTC; CDR3aa: CASIPGLASGVEQYF
d_gene: TRBD2; v_gene: TRBV5-4; abundance: NA; j_gene: TRBJ2-3; CDR3nt: TGTGCCAGCAGCCGACTAGCGGACACAGATACGCAGTATTTT; CDR3aa: CASSRLADTDTQYF
d_gene: NA; v_gene: TRBV5-1; abundance: once; j_gene: TRBJ1-2; CDR3nt: TGCGCCAGCAGCACGGACGGAGTTAACTATGGCTACACCTTC; CDR3aa: CASSTDGVNYGYTF
d_gene: NA; v_gene: TRBV2; abundance: NA; j_gene: TRBJ1-5; CDR3nt: TGTGCCAGCAGTGATGGGTTCAATCAGCCCCAGCATTTT; CDR3aa: CASSDGFNQPQHF
d_gene: NA; v_gene: TRBV6-5; abundance: NA; j_gene: TRBJ1-5; CDR3nt: TGTGCCAGCACGGGGAGGAAAGGTCAGCCCCAGCATTTT; CDR3aa: CASTGRKGQPQHF
d_gene: NA; v_gene: TRBV7-2; abundance: NA; j_gene: TRBJ2-7; CDR3nt: TGTGCCAGCAACATCGGGCGGGGGCCACCATACGAGCAGTACTTC; CDR3aa: CASNIGRGPPYEQYF
d_gene: TRBD2; v_gene: TRBV19; abundance: NA; j_gene: TRBJ2-7; CDR3nt: TGTGCCAGTAGTCCTAGACTAGCGGGGGGATCGTACGGGCAGTACTTC; CDR3aa: CASSPRLAGGSYGQYF
d_gene: TRBD1; v_gene: TRBV25-1; abundance: few; j_gene: TRBJ1-2; CDR3nt: TGTGCCAGCAGTAACCCCGGGACAGCCGATGGCTACACCTTC; CDR3aa: CASSNPGTADGYTF
d_gene: TRBD1; v_gene: TRBV6-4; abundance: NA; j_gene: TRBJ2-1; CDR3nt: TGTGCCAGCAGTGAGGACAGGGGCTCCTACAATGAGCAGTTCTTC; CDR3aa: CASSEDRGSYNEQFF
d_gene: TRBD1; v_gene: TRBV2; abundance: NA; j_gene: TRBJ1-1; CDR3nt: TGTGCCAGCAGTGAGCCCGGACAGGGAAGCACTGAAGCTTTCTTT; CDR3aa: CASSEPGQGSTEAFF
d_gene: TRBD1; v_gene: TRBV15; abundance: NA; j_gene: TRBJ2-2; CDR3nt: TGTGCCACCAGCAGAAACAGGGGAGTGACCGGGGAGCTGTTTTTT; CDR3aa: CATSRNRGVTGELFF
d_gene: TRBD2; v_gene: TRBV25-1; abundance: NA; j_gene: TRBJ2-4; CDR3nt: TGTGCCAGCAGTGCGCCATGGACTAGCGCAACCAAAAACATTCAGTACTTC; CDR3aa: CASSAPWTSATKNIQYF
d_gene: NA; v_gene: TRBV20-1; abundance: NA; j_gene: TRBJ1-1; CDR3nt: TGCAGTGCTAGTAGGAACACTGAAGCTTTCTTT; CDR3aa: CSASRNTEAFF
d_gene: TRBD1; v_gene: TRBV6-5; abundance: NA; j_gene: TRBJ2-2; CDR3nt: TGTGCCAGCAGTTACTTTACCGGGACAGACACCGGGGAGCTGTTTTTT; CDR3aa: CASSYFTGTDTGELFF
d_gene: TRBD2; v_gene: TRBV18; abundance: NA; j_gene: TRBJ2-3; CDR3nt: TGTGCCAGCTCACCAAGGACTAGCGGGGGGGCCGCCATGACAGATACGCAGTATTTT; CDR3aa: CASSPRTSGGAAMTDTQYF
d_gene: NA; v_gene: TRBV19; abundance: NA; j_gene: TRBJ2-6; CDR3nt: TGTGCCAGTAGCCTACTTTCTGGGGCCAACGTCCTGACTTTC; CDR3aa: CASSLLSGANVLTF
d_gene: NA; v_gene: TRBV27; abundance: NA; j_gene: TRBJ1-4; CDR3nt: TGTGCCAGCAGCCCCTCCCTCAGGGCGAATGAAAAACTGTTTTTT; CDR3aa: CASSPSLRANEKLFF
d_gene: TRBD2; v_gene: TRBV7-8; abundance: NA; j_gene: TRBJ2-1; CDR3nt: TGTGCCAGCAGCTTAGGTCTGCTACTAGCGGACTCCTACAATGAGCAGTTCTTC; CDR3aa: CASSLGLLLADSYNEQFF
d_gene: NA; v_gene: TRBV6-5; abundance: once; j_gene: TRBJ2-5; CDR3nt: TGTGCCAGCAGTTTGGTGGGACCCCCAAGAGAGACCCAGTACTTC; CDR3aa: CASSLVGPPRETQYF
d_gene: TRBD1; v_gene: TRBV6-5; abundance: NA; j_gene: TRBJ2-4; CDR3nt: TGTGCCAGCAGCTACGGACAGGGGCTAGCCAAAAACATTCAGTACTTC; CDR3aa: CASSYGQGLAKNIQYF
d_gene: TRBD1; v_gene: TRBV7-9; abundance: NA; j_gene: TRBJ1-2; CDR3nt: TGTGCCAGCAGCTTGGACAGGGACTATGGCTACACCTTC; CDR3aa: CASSLDRDYGYTF
d_gene: TRBD1; v_gene: TRBV13; abundance: NA; j_gene: TRBJ2-1; CDR3nt: TGTGCCAGCAGCCACACGGACAGGGAGAGCCCCAATGAGCAGTTCTTC; CDR3aa: CASSHTDRESPNEQFF
d_gene: NA; v_gene: TRBV2; abundance: NA; j_gene: TRBJ2-7; CDR3nt: TGTGCCAGCAGTGACGTCGGGCAGGGGACCTACGAGCAGTACTTC; CDR3aa: CASSDVGQGTYEQYF
d_gene: NA; v_gene: TRBV30; abundance: NA; j_gene: TRBJ2-7; CDR3nt: TGTGCCTGGAGTGTACGGGGATGGGCCGTCGAGCAGTACTTC; CDR3aa: CAWSVRGWAVEQYF